This T cell receptor (beta chain) was recorded in a study of PD-L1 blockade in urothelial cancer. Study information: About 85% of the roughly 30 patients were males with bladder-origin urothelial cancer. Each blood sample yielded a median of 141,255 T cells. Study results and limitations: Tumor-associated TCR clones expanded more in blood at 3 weeks in patients with durable benefit.

Turning to this clone: The target antigen is unknown.

Time point: pretreatment peripheral blood. Deletions cut 6 bases from V and 2 bases from J, with 18 bases between. The CDR3 is 16 residues long. CDR1 and CDR2 (germline): MNHNY, SVGAGI (reference sequence). Spiking of synthetic TCR analog templates was performed in each PCR. Sequenced by immunoSEQ multiplex PCR; TCRdb stores in-frame clones only, minus some. The table lists more than 90,000 clones, about nine tenths of them singletons, with about 2% in the top ten. Specimen: PBMCs, collected around atezolizumab (anti-PD-L1) treatment. V gene TRBV6-6 combines with J gene TRBJ2-3; D is ambiguous. This clonotype was obtained from a man aged 55 to 70 with urothelial cancer. This CDR3 is CASSHDVGDSTDTQYF. The CDR3 coding sequence is TGTGCCAGCAGCCACGATGTCGGAGATTCCACAGATACGCAGTATTTT.